This T cell receptor beta chain was sequenced in a study of blood T cell repertoires in COVID-19. Turning to the study itself: The study drew acute and convalescent COVID-19 samples from the United States, Italy and Spain. PBMCs, B-cell-depleted T cells, or T cells were the source of the cDNA or gDNA that made up the material.

In this sample, this clone turned up once. V gave up 3 bases and J gave up 5 bases, with 28 bases separating them. Germline V CDR1 and CDR2: MDHEN, SYDVKM. The CDR3 spans 19 residues. Enrolled during active infection, Seattle patients were then followed longitudinally. The table came from immunoSEQ multiplex PCR; TCRdb's copy has only in-frame clones and leaves some out. The sample has 410,000 or so clones, approximately 91% seen once. Input material: peripheral blood. The V call is TRBV28, the J call TRBJ2-5, with D possibly TRBD1 on 5 matching bases. The receptor was derived from a woman in her thirties or forties with COVID-19, enrolled during active disease. In DNA form, the CDR3 reads TGTGCCAGCAGTTTTATCCCGTCCCCCTGGGGCGCTGTTGTGGAGACCCAGTACTTC. This encodes CASSFIPSPWGAVVETQYF.